The clone carrying this TCR beta chain was counted only a few times. Antigen: not known. The CDR3 runs 14 residues. The germline CDR1 and CDR2 sequences are GTSNPN and SVGIG (reference sequence). The record originates from a study of shared clonotypes between healthy human individuals. General study results and limits: For naive CD4 cells, 4% to 6% of clonotypes were shared across a few donors. Shared clonotypes across all four donors exceeded non-shared ones in generation probability.

Evenly divided among several immunoSEQ plates was the genomic DNA of each subset. Profiling relied on immunoSEQ multiplex PCR, and the TCRdb table lists in-frame clones only, not all of them. The profile shows around 700,000 clones, roughly 70% of them singletons. The clonotype was recovered from a woman aged 25 to 45 in good health. This chain links TRBV30 with TRBJ2-5, with 7 bases identical to TRBD1. The last part of the DNA fits TRBJ2-7 better; the J call may be wrong. The sequenced sample consisted of memory CD4+ T cells sorted from blood. Described subset: CD45RA-negative fraction. CDR3 bases: TGTGCCTGGAGGCCCGGGACAGAGCCCTACGAGCAGTACTTC. This gives the protein CAWRPGTEPYEQYF.